Shown below are 8 T cell receptor beta chains from a single sample sequenced in a study of brain T cells in children with intractable seizures. TCRdb's table, derived via immunoSEQ multiplex PCR, lists solely in-frame clones and lacks some. The table has under 400,000 clones, nearly 95% seen once. Noted time point: blood from clinic visit 5 months post-surgery; TSC patient then seizure free. The source was peripheral blood, collected approximately 5 months after surgery. The receptors were sampled from a boy younger than two with tuberous sclerosis and intractable seizures.

V gene TRBV14 combines with J gene TRBJ1-1; D gene uncertain. Germline V CDR1 and CDR2: SGHDN, FVKESK. This CDR3 has 15 amino acids. Trimming took 4 bases from V and 1 from J, leaving 13 bases between them. The CDR3 DNA is TGTGCCAGCAGCCTCCCGAGGGAAGGGAACACTGAAGCTTTCTTT. This sequence encodes CASSLPREGNTEAFF.

V is TRBV27 and J is TRBJ1-3; 7 positions agree with TRBD1. Looked up from germline, CDR1 is MNHEY and CDR2 is SMNVEV (reference sequence). With V trimmed by 4 bases and J by 1 base, 4 bases remained unmatched. CDR3 length: 15 residues. The CDR3 sequence: CASSSRGFSGNTIYF. The CDR3 DNA sequence: TGTGCCAGCAGTTCCAGGGGGTTTTCTGGAAACACCATATATTTT.

This chain connects TRBV6-5 to TRBJ2-7, with D perhaps TRBD2 (5 bases). Trimming stripped 2 bases from V and 3 bases from J, with 11 bases between. There are 14 residues in the CDR3. The germline V gene has CDR1 MNHEY and CDR2 SVGAGI. This chain's CDR3 is CASSYTRAVYEQYF. CDR3 nucleotides: TGTGCCAGCAGTTACACGCGGGCAGTCTACGAGCAGTACTTC.

The chain couples TRBV29-1 to TRBJ1-2; 8 nucleotides match TRBD1. CDR1 and CDR2 (germline): SQVTM, ANQGSEA. CDR3 size: 11 residues. V trimming: 7 bases; J trimming: 5 bases; junction bases outside the gene matches: 3. This chain's CDR3 is CSGGDRYGYTF. CDR3 DNA: TGCAGCGGTGGGGACAGGTATGGCTACACCTTC.

This clone came up once. The chain carries TRBV3-1 (or the pseudogene TRBV3-2) and TRBJ1-6, with 8 nucleotides matching TRBD1. This CDR3 comprises 15 residues. Germline V gives CDR1 LGHDT, CDR2 YNNKEL (reference sequence). Losses at the gene ends were 4 bases for V and 13 bases for J; bases not matched to a gene: 12. DNA of the CDR3: TGTGCCAGCAGCCTGACAGGGGTTTTGAATTTGCCCCTCCACTTT. Translated: CASSLTGVLNLPLHF.

The chain recombines TRBV7-9 with TRBJ1-5; 11 bases line up with TRBD1. The CDR3 covers 15 residues. The ends lost 4 bases at V and 4 bases at J; junction bases unmatched: 3. Looked up from germline, CDR1 is SEHNR and CDR2 is FQNEAQ (reference sequence). Written as DNA, the CDR3 is TGTGCCAGCAGCTCGGACAGGGGGCCTAATCAGCCCCAGCATTTT. This codes for CASSSDRGPNQPQHF.

The table lists this clone with a count of one. The genes are TRBV13 and TRBJ1-1, with 7 bases identical to TRBD1. Unmatched junction bases numbered 7, after V lost 3 bases and J lost 6 bases. Per the germline V gene, CDR1 is PRHDT and CDR2 is FYEKMQ (reference sequence). The CDR3 totals 14 residues. CDR3 sequence reads: CASSFRTGPPEAFF. CDR3 nucleotide sequence: TGTGCCAGCAGCTTCAGGACAGGCCCCCCTGAAGCTTTCTTT.

J is TRBJ2-7 and V is TRBV5-1; 7 bases map to TRBD1. The CDR3 length is 15 residues. Germline-derived CDR1 and CDR2 are SGHRS and YFSETQ. V lost 2 bases to trimming and J lost 7 bases; unmatched junction nucleotides: 12. The CDR3 DNA sequence: TGCGCCAGCAGCTTACGTCGGAATACAGGGGAAGAGCAGTACTTC. This encodes CASSLRRNTGEEQYF.